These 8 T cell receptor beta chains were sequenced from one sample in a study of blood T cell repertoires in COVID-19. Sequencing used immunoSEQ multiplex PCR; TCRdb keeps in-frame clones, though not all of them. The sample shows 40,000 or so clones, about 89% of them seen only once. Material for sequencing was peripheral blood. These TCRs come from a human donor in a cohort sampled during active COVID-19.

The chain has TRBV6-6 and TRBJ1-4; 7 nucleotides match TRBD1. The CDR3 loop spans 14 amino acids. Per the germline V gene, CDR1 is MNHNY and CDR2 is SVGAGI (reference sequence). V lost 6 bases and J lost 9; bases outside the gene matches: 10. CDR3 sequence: CASRPGTELQKLFF. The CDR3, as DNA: TGTGCCAGCAGGCCCGGGACAGAGCTGCAAAAACTGTTTTTT.

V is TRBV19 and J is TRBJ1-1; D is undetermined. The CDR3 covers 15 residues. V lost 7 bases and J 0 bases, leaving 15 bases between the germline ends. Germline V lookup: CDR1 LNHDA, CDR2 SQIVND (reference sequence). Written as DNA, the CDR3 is TGTGCCAGTATCCCCCGGGGAGGATTGAACACTGAAGCTTTCTTT. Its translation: CASIPRGGLNTEAFF. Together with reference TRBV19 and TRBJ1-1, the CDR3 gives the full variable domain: DGGITQSPKYLFRKEGQNVTLSCEQNLNHDAMYWYRQDPGQGLRLIYYSQIVNDFQKGDIAEGYSVSREKKESFPLTVTSAQKNPTAFYLCASIPRGGLNTEAFFGQGTRLTVV.

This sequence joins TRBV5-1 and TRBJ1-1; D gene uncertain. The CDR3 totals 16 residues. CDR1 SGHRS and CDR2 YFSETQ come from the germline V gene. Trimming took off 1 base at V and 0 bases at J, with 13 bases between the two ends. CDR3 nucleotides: TGCGCCAGCAGCTTGCTTGCCTTACAAGTGAACACTGAAGCTTTCTTT. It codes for CASSLLALQVNTEAFF.

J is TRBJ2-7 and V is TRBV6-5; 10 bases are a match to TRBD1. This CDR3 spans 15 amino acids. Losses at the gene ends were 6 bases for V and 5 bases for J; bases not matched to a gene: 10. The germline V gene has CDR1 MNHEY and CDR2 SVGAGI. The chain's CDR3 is CASRSGTGATHEQYF. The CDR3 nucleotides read TGTGCCAGCAGATCCGGGACAGGGGCCACCCACGAGCAGTACTTC.

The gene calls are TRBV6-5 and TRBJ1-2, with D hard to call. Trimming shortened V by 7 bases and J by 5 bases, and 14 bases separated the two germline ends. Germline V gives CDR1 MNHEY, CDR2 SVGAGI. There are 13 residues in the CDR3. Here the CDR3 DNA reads TGTGCCAGCACCGGCGGGCTAGCTTATGGCTACACCTTC. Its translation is CASTGGLAYGYTF.

The CDR3 loop reads CASMLRGTGYTEAFF. As DNA, the CDR3 is TGTGCCAGCATGCTCAGGGGGACGGGGTACACTGAAGCTTTCTTT. The chain has TRBV6-5 and TRBJ1-1; 7 nucleotides match TRBD1. The CDR3 contains 15 residues. CDR1 is MNHEY and CDR2 is SVGAGI in the germline V gene. The J segment lost 3 bases and the V segment lost 7 bases, leaving 11 bases of the junction unmatched.

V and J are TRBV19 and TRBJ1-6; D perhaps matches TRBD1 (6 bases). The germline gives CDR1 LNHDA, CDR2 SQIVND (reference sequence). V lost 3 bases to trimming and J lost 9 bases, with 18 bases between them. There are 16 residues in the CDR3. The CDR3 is CASSIPGDWKSSPLHF. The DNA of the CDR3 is TGTGCCAGTAGTATCCCAGGGGATTGGAAAAGTTCACCCCTCCACTTT.

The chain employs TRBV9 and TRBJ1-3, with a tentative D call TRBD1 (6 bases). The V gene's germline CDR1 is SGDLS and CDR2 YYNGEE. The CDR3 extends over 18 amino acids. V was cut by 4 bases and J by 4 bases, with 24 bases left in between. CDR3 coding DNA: TGTGCCAGCAGCTCATTCTCCCCAAACAGGGCCGGGGGAAACACCATATATTTT. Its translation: CASSSFSPNRAGGNTIYF.